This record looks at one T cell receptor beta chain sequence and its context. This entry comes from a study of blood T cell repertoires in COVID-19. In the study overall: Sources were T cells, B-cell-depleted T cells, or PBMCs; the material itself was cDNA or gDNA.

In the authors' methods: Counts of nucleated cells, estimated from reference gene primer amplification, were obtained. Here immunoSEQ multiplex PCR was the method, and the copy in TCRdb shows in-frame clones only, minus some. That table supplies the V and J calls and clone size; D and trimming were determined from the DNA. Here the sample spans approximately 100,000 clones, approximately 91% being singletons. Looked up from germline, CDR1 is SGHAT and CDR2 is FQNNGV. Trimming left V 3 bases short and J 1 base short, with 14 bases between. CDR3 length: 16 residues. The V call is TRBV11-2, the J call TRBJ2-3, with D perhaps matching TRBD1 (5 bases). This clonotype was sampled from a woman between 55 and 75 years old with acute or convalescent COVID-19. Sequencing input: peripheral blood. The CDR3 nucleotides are TGTGCCAGCAGCTTTGTCTGGTGGGGCGGCACAGATACGCAGTATTTT. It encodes CASSFVWWGGTDTQYF. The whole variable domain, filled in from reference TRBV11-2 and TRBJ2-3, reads EAGVAQSPRYKIIEKRQSVAFWCNPISGHATLYWYQQILGQGPKLLIQFQNNGVVDDSQLPKDRFSAERLKGVDSTLKIQPAKLEDSAVYLCASSFVWWGGTDTQYFGPGTRLTVL.